Listed below are T cell receptor beta chains from one sample, sequenced in a study of CD8 T cells in Susac syndrome. TCRdb analysed the immunoSEQ multiplex PCR reads with MiXCR anew, one entry per CDR3 protein. This sample carries 150,000 to 200,000 distinct CDR3 sequences, approximately 93% of them seen once, and the ten largest clones take roughly 0.1%. Sequenced: CD4+ T cells from PBMCs. These receptors came from a human donor with multiple sclerosis. Both conserved end residues are part of each CDR3. Each record gives: D gene, clone size, V gene, J gene, CDR3 protein. D genes are given only for firm matches. Size is omitted from some rows. Given values are once, few, many or a class for expanded clones.

D gene: .
clone size: .
V gene: TRBV7-9
J gene: TRBJ1-1
CDR3 protein: CASSLVGSVRSNTEAFF

D gene: .
clone size: .
V gene: TRBV5-1
J gene: TRBJ2-7
CDR3 protein: CASSLAKGPPREQYF

D gene: .
clone size: .
V gene: TRBV12-5
J gene: TRBJ2-1
CDR3 protein: CASAQLIGEAYNEQFF

D gene: TRBD1
clone size: .
V gene: TRBV7-9
J gene: TRBJ1-1
CDR3 protein: CASSSWTGVSTEAFF

D gene: TRBD1
clone size: .
V gene: TRBV5-1
J gene: TRBJ2-6
CDR3 protein: CASSLTGGAGGANVLTF

D gene: .
clone size: .
V gene: TRBV15
J gene: TRBJ2-2
CDR3 protein: CATSRASDPGELFF

D gene: .
clone size: .
V gene: TRBV3-1
J gene: TRBJ1-2
CDR3 protein: CASSQEGLNYGYTF

D gene: TRBD1
clone size: once
V gene: TRBV3-1
J gene: TRBJ2-5
CDR3 protein: CASSPTGGVETQYF

D gene: TRBD2
clone size: once
V gene: TRBV10-3
J gene: TRBJ2-3
CDR3 protein: CAITSGSADTQYF

D gene: TRBD2
clone size: .
V gene: TRBV5-1
J gene: TRBJ2-5
CDR3 protein: CASSPPGTSGKQETQYF

D gene: .
clone size: .
V gene: TRBV12-3/TRBV12-4
J gene: TRBJ2-7
CDR3 protein: CASSRDNSYEQYF

D gene: .
clone size: .
V gene: TRBV20-1
J gene: TRBJ2-5
CDR3 protein: CSALRTETQYF

D gene: .
clone size: .
V gene: TRBV6-1
J gene: TRBJ1-1
CDR3 protein: CASIETLNTEAFF

D gene: TRBD1
clone size: .
V gene: TRBV6-4
J gene: TRBJ1-1
CDR3 protein: CASSEWTGSTEAFF

D gene: TRBD2
clone size: .
V gene: TRBV30
J gene: TRBJ2-5
CDR3 protein: CAGSNLAGGLEETQYF

D gene: TRBD1
clone size: .
V gene: TRBV7-2
J gene: TRBJ2-7
CDR3 protein: CASSSGTGGKYEQYF

D gene: TRBD2
clone size: .
V gene: TRBV20-1
J gene: TRBJ2-7
CDR3 protein: CSASWGGNSYEQYF

D gene: .
clone size: few
V gene: TRBV2
J gene: TRBJ1-1
CDR3 protein: CASSEGGNTEAFF

D gene: TRBD1
clone size: .
V gene: TRBV7-2
J gene: TRBJ1-2
CDR3 protein: CASSTRTGRVDGYTF

D gene: TRBD2
clone size: .
V gene: TRBV6-5
J gene: TRBJ2-3
CDR3 protein: CASRKLAGETDTQYF

D gene: .
clone size: .
V gene: TRBV6-5
J gene: TRBJ2-7
CDR3 protein: CATARTVSYEQYF

D gene: .
clone size: .
V gene: TRBV30
J gene: TRBJ1-2
CDR3 protein: CAWMVAGQTRLANYGYTF

D gene: TRBD2
clone size: .
V gene: TRBV2
J gene: TRBJ2-3
CDR3 protein: CASTVTSGGPDTQYF

D gene: .
clone size: .
V gene: TRBV5-1
J gene: TRBJ1-2
CDR3 protein: CASSLALDSFYGYTF

D gene: .
clone size: .
V gene: TRBV27
J gene: TRBJ1-4
CDR3 protein: CASSFIAGEKLFF

D gene: .
clone size: .
V gene: TRBV5-6
J gene: TRBJ1-4
CDR3 protein: CASSLGRNEKLFF

D gene: TRBD2
clone size: .
V gene: TRBV20-1
J gene: TRBJ2-1
CDR3 protein: CSAINPQRGINEQFF

D gene: .
clone size: once
V gene: TRBV5-1
J gene: TRBJ1-2
CDR3 protein: CASSLDGASNYGYTF

D gene: TRBD1
clone size: .
V gene: TRBV20-1
J gene: TRBJ2-7
CDR3 protein: CSAPPGQEPREQYF

D gene: .
clone size: .
V gene: TRBV12-3/TRBV12-4
J gene: TRBJ1-3
CDR3 protein: CASNWGDRNTIYF

D gene: TRBD1
clone size: .
V gene: TRBV28
J gene: TRBJ1-6
CDR3 protein: CASNPGQGDSPLHF

D gene: TRBD2
clone size: .
V gene: TRBV7-6
J gene: TRBJ2-7
CDR3 protein: CASRDSGGYEQYF

D gene: TRBD2
clone size: .
V gene: TRBV5-1
J gene: TRBJ2-5
CDR3 protein: CASSLAGTSGSMETQYF

D gene: .
clone size: once
V gene: TRBV5-4
J gene: TRBJ2-1
CDR3 protein: CASSPWGGNRIYNEQFF

D gene: TRBD1
clone size: .
V gene: TRBV5-6
J gene: TRBJ2-3
CDR3 protein: CASSSGQGSTDTQYF

D gene: .
clone size: .
V gene: TRBV5-4
J gene: TRBJ2-7
CDR3 protein: CASSLAPGRGGEREQYF

D gene: .
clone size: .
V gene: TRBV19
J gene: TRBJ1-5
CDR3 protein: CASRAEGASNQPQHF

D gene: .
clone size: .
V gene: TRBV6-5
J gene: TRBJ1-1
CDR3 protein: CASKGWAQNTEAFF

D gene: .
clone size: .
V gene: TRBV6-2/TRBV6-3
J gene: TRBJ2-4
CDR3 protein: CASSLQDFGNIQYF

D gene: TRBD1
clone size: .
V gene: TRBV4-3
J gene: TRBJ1-2
CDR3 protein: CASSQDPGTGLYGYTF

D gene: .
clone size: once
V gene: TRBV9
J gene: TRBJ2-7
CDR3 protein: CASSAQTVPIDGQYF

D gene: .
clone size: .
V gene: TRBV7-8
J gene: TRBJ1-1
CDR3 protein: CASSLVLTEAFF

D gene: TRBD2
clone size: .
V gene: TRBV4-3
J gene: TRBJ2-7
CDR3 protein: CASSRGSGRNPYEQYF

D gene: .
clone size: .
V gene: TRBV7-2
J gene: TRBJ2-1
CDR3 protein: CASSLAGVAINEQFF

D gene: TRBD1
clone size: .
V gene: TRBV7-3
J gene: TRBJ2-2
CDR3 protein: CASSLLGTGRSGELFF

D gene: .
clone size: once
V gene: TRBV29-1
J gene: TRBJ2-2
CDR3 protein: CSATSLGGATGELFF

D gene: .
clone size: .
V gene: TRBV6-5
J gene: TRBJ2-7
CDR3 protein: CASSASTVSSYEQYF

D gene: .
clone size: few
V gene: TRBV6-2/TRBV6-3
J gene: TRBJ2-7
CDR3 protein: CASGERGEQYF

D gene: .
clone size: .
V gene: TRBV6-5
J gene: TRBJ1-6
CDR3 protein: CASSPRLGYNSPLHF

D gene: .
clone size: .
V gene: TRBV10-3
J gene: TRBJ2-5
CDR3 protein: CAIGAEGETQYF

D gene: .
clone size: .
V gene: TRBV5-4
J gene: TRBJ1-5
CDR3 protein: CASTTWGGGQPQHF

D gene: TRBD2
clone size: .
V gene: TRBV7-9
J gene: TRBJ2-3
CDR3 protein: CASSPWVAGDGTQYF

D gene: TRBD2
clone size: .
V gene: TRBV20-1
J gene: TRBJ2-7
CDR3 protein: CSASLAGNSYEQYF

D gene: .
clone size: .
V gene: TRBV12-3/TRBV12-4
J gene: TRBJ1-6
CDR3 protein: CASSSYDLQTPLHF